There are many counts of the clone carrying this T cell receptor (beta chain). Researchers amplified the TCR beta CDR3 regions from RNA transcripts. With the HTBI primer set, the TCR CDR3 went through a first round of RT-PCR. TCRdb called the multiplex PCR reads again in MiXCR, with one record for every CDR3 protein. The repertoire holds about 610,000 distinct CDR3 sequences, with approximately 15% as singletons. These data belong to a study of T cells in Graves' hyperthyroidism and ophthalmopathy. The CDR3 extends over 15 amino acids. V dropped 5 bases and J dropped 7 bases, with 19 bases sitting between them. The germline gives CDR1 SGHRS, CDR2 YFSETQ.

The TCR sequence derives from a woman aged 35 to 49 with Graves' ophthalmopathy. The rearrangement joins TRBV5-1 to TRBJ1-5; D may be TRBD1 (6 bases). The sample comprised blood. CDR3 sequence: CASRPGGEVGQPQHF. DNA of the CDR3: TGCGCCAGCAGACCGGGGGGCGAGGTTGGGCAGCCCCAGCATTTT.